Listed below are T cell receptor beta chains from one sample, sequenced in a study of Graves' ophthalmopathy and Graves' hyperthyroidism. MiXCR, applied by TCRdb to the multiplex PCR reads, yields one record per CDR3 protein. This table has hundreds of thousands of distinct CDR3 sequences, roughly 20% appearing once. The sample comprised peripheral blood. Receptor source: a woman between 18 and 30 years old with stable Graves' hyperthyroidism. Both conserved end residues are part of each CDR3. A D gene is named only where the DNA matches it firmly. Size is omitted from some rows. Given values are once, few, many or a class for expanded clones.

abundance	d_gene	v_gene	j_gene	CDR3aa	CDR3nt
few	NA	TRBV5-6	TRBJ2-4	CASSLAGAGATTKNIQYF	TGTGCCAGCAGCTTGGCCGGGGCAGGGGCTACAACCAAAAACATTCAGTACTTC
many	NA	TRBV19	TRBJ2-2	CAVSWDSTNTGELFF	TGTGCCGTCTCATGGGACTCCACGAACACCGGGGAGCTGTTTTTT
many	NA	TRBV12-3/TRBV12-4	TRBJ2-2	CASSLSGANTGELFF	TGTGCCAGCAGTTTGTCAGGAGCCAACACCGGGGAGCTGTTTTTT
many	NA	TRBV27	TRBJ1-1	CAIVEEGERNTEAFF	TGTGCCATCGTGGAGGAAGGGGAACGGAACACTGAAGCTTTCTTT
many	NA	TRBV19	TRBJ2-7	CASSILDSHVEEQYF	TGTGCCAGTAGTATATTGGACAGTCACGTTGAGGAGCAGTACTTC
NA	TRBD1	TRBV10-3	TRBJ2-7	CAISGGTAYEQYF	TGTGCCATCAGTGGGGGGACAGCCTACGAGCAGTACTTC
NA	NA	TRBV20-1	TRBJ2-1	CSASAEGDYNEQFF	TGCAGTGCTAGCGCGGAAGGGGACTACAATGAGCAGTTCTTC
many	NA	TRBV6-5	TRBJ1-5	CASRYVGRTQPQHF	TGTGCCAGCAGGTATGTGGGCCGTACTCAGCCCCAGCATTTT
few	NA	TRBV11-1	TRBJ2-5	CATRRGQETQYF	TGTGCCACCAGGAGGGGACAAGAGACCCAGTACTTC
few	TRBD1	TRBV11-2	TRBJ2-4	CASSIQGLAKNIQYF	TGTGCCAGCAGTATACAGGGGTTAGCCAAAAACATTCAGTACTTC
NA	NA	TRBV5-1	TRBJ1-2	CASSLGGTENGYTF	TGCGCCAGCAGCTTGGGGGGAACAGAGAACGGCTACACCTTC
NA	NA	TRBV2	TRBJ2-2	CASSGRTRSGELFF	TGTGCCAGCAGTGGCCGTACTAGATCCGGGGAGCTGTTTTTT
many	TRBD1	TRBV6-5	TRBJ1-2	CASSPGTGEGYTF	TGTGCCAGCAGTCCAGGGACAGGGGAAGGCTACACCTTC
NA	TRBD1	TRBV30	TRBJ1-1	CAWSLLGGTAFF	TGTGCCTGGAGTCTTCTAGGGGGCACCGCTTTCTTT
many	TRBD1	TRBV29-1	TRBJ1-2	CSVDRTGNYGYTF	TGCAGCGTTGATCGGACAGGGAACTATGGCTACACCTTC
NA	NA	TRBV4-3	TRBJ2-7	CASSQAPTPGVNYEQYF	TGCGCCAGCAGCCAGGCCCCCACTCCGGGAGTAAACTACGAGCAGTACTTC
many	NA	TRBV20-1	TRBJ2-5	CSARPLTGSQETQYF	TGCAGTGCTAGACCTCTCACAGGCTCCCAAGAGACCCAGTACTTC
few	TRBD2	TRBV18	TRBJ2-2	CASSPGLDYTGELFF	TGTGCCAGCTCACCGGGACTAGATTACACCGGGGAGCTGTTTTTT
many	TRBD2	TRBV15	TRBJ2-5	CATSRDPTSLTETQYF	TGTGCCACCAGCAGAGACCCGACTAGCTTAACGGAGACCCAGTACTTC
NA	NA	TRBV7-8	TRBJ2-2	CATKKSVSSNTGELFF	TGTGCCACCAAGAAATCGGTGTCTAGCAACACCGGGGAGCTGTTTTTT
many	TRBD1	TRBV6-1	TRBJ1-1	CASSEDLHGTGAEAFF	TGTGCCAGCAGTGAAGATCTCCACGGGACAGGGGCTGAAGCTTTCTTT
many	NA	TRBV12-3/TRBV12-4	TRBJ1-5	CASSPTPGKGSNQPQHF	TGTGCCAGCAGCCCAACCCCGGGGAAAGGTAGCAATCAGCCCCAGCATTTT
NA	NA	TRBV6-5	TRBJ2-5	CASSYDSKSETQYF	TGTGCCAGCAGTTACGACTCCAAATCGGAGACCCAGTACTTC
many	NA	TRBV13	TRBJ2-7	CASSYNLDYEQYF	TGTGCCAGCAGCTACAACTTGGACTACGAGCAGTACTTC
many	NA	TRBV4-1	TRBJ1-2	CASSFTGSGYTF	TGCGCCAGCAGCTTCACAGGGAGCGGCTACACCTTC
many	NA	TRBV2	TRBJ1-1	CASRLELAPSRGTEAFF	TGTGCCAGCAGGCTCGAACTAGCCCCCTCTCGAGGCACTGAAGCTTTCTTT
many	NA	TRBV28	TRBJ1-2	CASSSSTQGYGYTF	TGTGCCAGCAGTTCCTCGACACAGGGCTATGGCTACACCTTC
NA	NA	TRBV3-1	TRBJ1-6	CASSPLSGNSPLHF	TGTGCCAGCAGCCCTCTTTCGGGGAATTCACCCCTCCACTTT
many	NA	TRBV4-1	TRBJ2-7	CASSRNLWGDYEQYF	TGCGCCAGCAGCCGGAATTTGTGGGGAGACTACGAGCAGTACTTC
many	NA	TRBV19	TRBJ2-7	CASSFSGRSYEQYF	TGTGCCAGTAGTTTTAGCGGACGCTCCTACGAGCAGTACTTC
NA	TRBD1	TRBV30	TRBJ2-2	CAWSGGTGHTGELFF	TGTGCCTGGAGTGGGGGGACAGGGCACACCGGGGAGCTGTTTTTT
NA	NA	TRBV12-3/TRBV12-4	TRBJ2-5	CASSLQTWETQYF	TGTGCCAGCAGCCTTCAAACGTGGGAGACCCAGTACTTC
many	NA	TRBV28	TRBJ2-7	CASSSVGQSSYEQYF	TGTGCCAGCAGTTCCGTAGGACAGAGCTCCTACGAGCAGTACTTC
NA	NA	TRBV10-3	TRBJ2-7	CAISEGERGPYEQYF	TGTGCCATCAGTGAAGGGGAAAGGGGTCCTTACGAGCAGTACTTC
NA	NA	TRBV3-1	TRBJ2-4	CASSGDLAKNIQYF	TGTGCCAGCAGCGGTGATTTAGCCAAAAACATTCAGTACTTC
many	NA	TRBV12-3/TRBV12-4	TRBJ2-5	CASTDPGGAQYF	TGTGCCAGCACAGACCCCGGGGGAGCCCAGTACTTC
many	TRBD1	TRBV19	TRBJ1-5	CASSLQGLRNQPQHF	TGTGCCAGTAGCCTACAGGGGCTAAGAAATCAGCCCCAGCATTTT
many	NA	TRBV6-1	TRBJ1-2	CASRIHRGRLYGYTF	TGTGCCAGCAGGATCCACAGAGGTCGCCTCTATGGCTACACCTTC
many	NA	TRBV6-5	TRBJ2-7	CASSPYWLADEQYF	TGTGCCAGCAGTCCCTACTGGCTAGCCGACGAGCAGTACTTC
few	NA	TRBV7-3	TRBJ2-4	CASSPPQGMGKF	TGTGCCAGCAGCCCCCCCCAGGGGATGGGGAAGTTC
many	NA	TRBV7-8	TRBJ2-7	CASNLGGTRTSYEQYF	TGTGCCAGCAACTTAGGGGGGACTCGCACCTCCTACGAGCAGTACTTC
many	TRBD1	TRBV20-1	TRBJ1-6	CSAREGQVDNSPLHF	TGCAGTGCTAGAGAGGGACAGGTCGATAATTCACCCCTCCACTTT
NA	TRBD1	TRBV28	TRBJ1-2	CASSSIDRADYGYTF	TGTGCCAGCAGTTCAATAGACAGGGCAGACTATGGCTACACCTTC
NA	NA	TRBV6-2/TRBV6-3	TRBJ1-1	CASRLPDSSNTEAFF	TGTGCCAGCAGACTACCGGACAGCTCGAACACTGAAGCTTTCTTT
many	NA	TRBV7-6	TRBJ2-5	CASSRILETQYF	TGTGCCAGCAGCCGGATCCTGGAGACCCAGTACTTC
many	NA	TRBV6-1	TRBJ2-5	CVRVARGETQYF	TGTGTCCGTGTGGCGCGGGGCGAGACCCAGTACTTC
many	NA	TRBV29-1	TRBJ2-4	CSVDEGTTNIQYF	TGCAGCGTTGACGAAGGGACCACAAACATTCAGTACTTC
many	TRBD2	TRBV20-1	TRBJ2-7	CSATRTSGSYEQYF	TGCAGTGCGACCCGGACTAGCGGATCCTACGAGCAGTACTTC
many	NA	TRBV6-5	TRBJ2-7	CASSYGTDSARLYEQYF	TGTGCCAGCAGTTACGGCACTGACTCGGCTCGTCTCTACGAGCAGTACTTC
many	TRBD2	TRBV5-1	TRBJ2-7	CASSWGTSDYEQYF	TGCGCCAGCAGCTGGGGGACTAGCGACTACGAGCAGTACTTC
many	NA	TRBV7-9	TRBJ2-7	CASSFDSGLSPYEQYF	TGTGCCAGCAGCTTCGATTCAGGCCTATCCCCCTACGAGCAGTACTTC
many	TRBD2	TRBV18	TRBJ2-5	CASSRGDQETQYF	TGTGCCAGCTCTCGGGGGGACCAAGAGACCCAGTACTTC
NA	TRBD1	TRBV6-5	TRBJ1-5	CASSYKGASQPQHF	TGTGCCAGCAGTTATAAGGGGGCAAGTCAGCCCCAGCATTTT
NA	NA	TRBV25-1	TRBJ1-1	CASSERATANTEAFF	TGTGCCAGCAGTGAACGAGCGACGGCGAACACTGAAGCTTTCTTT
NA	NA	TRBV28	TRBJ2-7	CAGSLGEPSEQYF	TGTGCCGGCAGTTTAGGGGAGCCTTCCGAGCAGTACTTC
many	NA	TRBV11-1	TRBJ2-7	CASSLSRGIVTGEQYF	TGTGCCAGCAGCTTATCCCGCGGGATTGTTACGGGCGAGCAGTACTTC
many	TRBD1	TRBV20-1	TRBJ1-1	CSARDLQGHSEAFF	TGCAGTGCTAGAGACTTACAGGGGCACTCTGAAGCTTTCTTT
few	NA	TRBV6-1	TRBJ1-1	CASSEAQGWDTEAFF	TGTGCCAGCAGTGAAGCACAGGGATGGGACACTGAAGCTTTCTTT
NA	NA	TRBV7-9	TRBJ1-6	CASSRGQNSPLHF	TGTGCCAGCAGCAGAGGACAGAATTCACCCCTCCACTTT